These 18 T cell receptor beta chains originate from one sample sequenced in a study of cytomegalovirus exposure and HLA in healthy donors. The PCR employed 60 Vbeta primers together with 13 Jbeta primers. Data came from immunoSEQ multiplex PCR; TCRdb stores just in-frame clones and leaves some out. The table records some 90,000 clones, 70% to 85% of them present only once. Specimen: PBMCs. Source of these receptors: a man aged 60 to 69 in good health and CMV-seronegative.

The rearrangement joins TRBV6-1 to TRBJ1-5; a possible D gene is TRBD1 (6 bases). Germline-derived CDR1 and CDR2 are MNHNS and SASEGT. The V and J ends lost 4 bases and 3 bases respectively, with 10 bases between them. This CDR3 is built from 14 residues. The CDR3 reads CASSGGQLNQPQHF. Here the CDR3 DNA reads TGTGCCAGCAGTGGAGGACAGCTCAATCAGCCCCAGCATTTT.

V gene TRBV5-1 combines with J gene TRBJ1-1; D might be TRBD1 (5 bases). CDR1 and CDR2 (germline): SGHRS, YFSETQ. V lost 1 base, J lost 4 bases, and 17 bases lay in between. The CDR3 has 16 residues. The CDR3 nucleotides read TGCGCCAGCAGCTTGAATTGGGGGGTAGAGGGCACTGAAGCTTTCTTT. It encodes CASSLNWGVEGTEAFF.

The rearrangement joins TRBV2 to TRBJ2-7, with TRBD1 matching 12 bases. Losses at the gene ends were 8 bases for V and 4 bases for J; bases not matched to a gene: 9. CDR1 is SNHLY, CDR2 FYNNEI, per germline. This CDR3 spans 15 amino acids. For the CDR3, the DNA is TGTGCCAGCCAGCAGGGACAGGGGGCCGTATACGAGCAGTACTTC. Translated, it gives CASQQGQGAVYEQYF.

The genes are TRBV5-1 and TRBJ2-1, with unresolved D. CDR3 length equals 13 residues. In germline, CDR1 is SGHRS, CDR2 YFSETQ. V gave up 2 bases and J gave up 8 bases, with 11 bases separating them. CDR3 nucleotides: TGCGCCAGCAGCTTAGGTAGCAGCGATGAGCAGTTCTTC. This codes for CASSLGSSDEQFF.

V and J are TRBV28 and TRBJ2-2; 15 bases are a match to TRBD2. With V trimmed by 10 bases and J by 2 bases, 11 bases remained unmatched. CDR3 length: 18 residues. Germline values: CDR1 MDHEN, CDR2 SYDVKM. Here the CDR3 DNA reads TGTGCCACCCGCGAGGGGGGACTAGCGGGAGGAAACACCGGGGAGCTGTTTTTT. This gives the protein CATREGGLAGGNTGELFF.

Written as DNA, the CDR3 is TGCGCCTCCCGGCCAGCGGGGGCTAGCACAGATACGCAGTATTTT. Residues: CASRPAGASTDTQYF. The rearrangement links TRBV5-1 to TRBJ2-3; TRBD2 agrees at 8 bases. The CDR3 extends over 15 amino acids. Per germline, CDR1 SGHRS and CDR2 YFSETQ. V was pared by 10 bases and J by 0 bases, with 10 bases of the junction left unmatched.

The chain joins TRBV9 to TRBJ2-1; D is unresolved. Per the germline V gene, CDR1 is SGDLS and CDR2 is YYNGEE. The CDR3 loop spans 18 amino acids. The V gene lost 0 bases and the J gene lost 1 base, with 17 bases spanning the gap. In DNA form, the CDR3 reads TGTGCCAGCAGCGTAGTTCCCACAGCTCGATTGTCCTACAATGAGCAGTTCTTC. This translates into CASSVVPTARLSYNEQFF.

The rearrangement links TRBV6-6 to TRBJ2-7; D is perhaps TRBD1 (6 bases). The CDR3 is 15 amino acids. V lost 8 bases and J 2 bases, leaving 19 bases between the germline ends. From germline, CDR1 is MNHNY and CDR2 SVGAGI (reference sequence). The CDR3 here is CASAKQGQAPYEQYF. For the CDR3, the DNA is TGTGCCAGCGCCAAACAGGGTCAAGCGCCCTACGAGCAGTACTTC.

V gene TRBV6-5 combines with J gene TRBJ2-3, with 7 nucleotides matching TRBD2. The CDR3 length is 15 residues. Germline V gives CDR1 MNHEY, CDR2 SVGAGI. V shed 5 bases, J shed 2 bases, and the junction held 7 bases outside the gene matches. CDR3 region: CASSLTRGVTDTQYF. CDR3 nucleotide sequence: TGTGCCAGCAGTCTGACACGGGGGGTCACAGATACGCAGTATTTT.

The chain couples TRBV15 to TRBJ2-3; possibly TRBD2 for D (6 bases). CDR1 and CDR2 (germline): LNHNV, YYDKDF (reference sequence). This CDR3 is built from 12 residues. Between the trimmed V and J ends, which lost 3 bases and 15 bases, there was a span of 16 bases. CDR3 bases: TGTGCCACCAGCAGGAGGGAGGCGGACTATTATTTT. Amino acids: CATSRREADYYF.

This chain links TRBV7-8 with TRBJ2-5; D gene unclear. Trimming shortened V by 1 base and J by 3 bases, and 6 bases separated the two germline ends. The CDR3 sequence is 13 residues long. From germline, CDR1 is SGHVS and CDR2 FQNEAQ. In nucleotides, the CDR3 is TGTGCCAGCAGCTTAGGGCTAGAAGAGACCCAGTACTTC. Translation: CASSLGLEETQYF.

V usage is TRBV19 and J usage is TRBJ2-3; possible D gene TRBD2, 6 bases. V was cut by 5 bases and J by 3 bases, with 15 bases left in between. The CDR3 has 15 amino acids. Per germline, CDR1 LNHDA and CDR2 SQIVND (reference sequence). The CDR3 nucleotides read TGTGCCAGTAGTCCCCCCGGGAGAGGAACAGATACGCAGTATTTT. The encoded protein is CASSPPGRGTDTQYF.

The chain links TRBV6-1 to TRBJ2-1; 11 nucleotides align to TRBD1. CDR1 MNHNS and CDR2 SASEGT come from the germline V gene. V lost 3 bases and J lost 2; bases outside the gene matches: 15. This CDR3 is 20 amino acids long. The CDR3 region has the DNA TGTGCCAGCAGTGAGCGGGACAGGGGGGAACTAGTGCCCACCTACAATGAGCAGTTCTTC. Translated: CASSERDRGELVPTYNEQFF.

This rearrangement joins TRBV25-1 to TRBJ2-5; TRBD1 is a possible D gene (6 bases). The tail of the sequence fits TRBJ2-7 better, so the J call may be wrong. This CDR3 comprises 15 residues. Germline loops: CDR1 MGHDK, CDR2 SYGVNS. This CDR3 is CASSESGADRYEQYF. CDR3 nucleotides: TGTGCCAGCAGTGAATCAGGGGCCGACCGCTACGAGCAGTACTTC.

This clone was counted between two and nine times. The CDR3 nucleotides read TGTGCCAGCAGCCAAGACCGGCGGACTGAAGCTTTCTTT. Translated, it gives CASSQDRRTEAFF. V usage is TRBV14 and J usage is TRBJ1-1; D gene unclear. The germline CDR1 and CDR2 sequences are SGHDN and FVKESK. The length of the CDR3 is 13 residues. Trimming shortened V by 0 bases and J by 5 bases, and 7 bases separated the two germline ends.

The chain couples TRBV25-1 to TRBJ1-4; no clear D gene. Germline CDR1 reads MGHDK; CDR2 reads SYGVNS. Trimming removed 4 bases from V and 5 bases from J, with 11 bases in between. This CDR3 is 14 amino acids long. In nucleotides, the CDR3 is TGTGCCAGCAGTGTACGAGGGTACAATGAAAAACTGTTTTTT. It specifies CASSVRGYNEKLFF.

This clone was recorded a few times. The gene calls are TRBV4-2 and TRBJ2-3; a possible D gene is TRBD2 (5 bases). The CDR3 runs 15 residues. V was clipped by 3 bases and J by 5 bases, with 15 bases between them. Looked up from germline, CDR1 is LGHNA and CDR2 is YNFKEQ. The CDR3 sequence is CASSQNLLGGDTQYF. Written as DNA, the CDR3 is TGTGCCAGCAGCCAGAACCTACTAGGAGGAGATACGCAGTATTTT.

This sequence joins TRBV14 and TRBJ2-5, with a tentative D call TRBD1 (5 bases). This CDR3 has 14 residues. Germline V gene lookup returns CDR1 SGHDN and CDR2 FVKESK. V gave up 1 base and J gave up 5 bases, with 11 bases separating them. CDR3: CASSQGTLQETQYF. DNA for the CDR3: TGTGCCAGCAGCCAAGGGACACTTCAGGAGACCCAGTACTTC.